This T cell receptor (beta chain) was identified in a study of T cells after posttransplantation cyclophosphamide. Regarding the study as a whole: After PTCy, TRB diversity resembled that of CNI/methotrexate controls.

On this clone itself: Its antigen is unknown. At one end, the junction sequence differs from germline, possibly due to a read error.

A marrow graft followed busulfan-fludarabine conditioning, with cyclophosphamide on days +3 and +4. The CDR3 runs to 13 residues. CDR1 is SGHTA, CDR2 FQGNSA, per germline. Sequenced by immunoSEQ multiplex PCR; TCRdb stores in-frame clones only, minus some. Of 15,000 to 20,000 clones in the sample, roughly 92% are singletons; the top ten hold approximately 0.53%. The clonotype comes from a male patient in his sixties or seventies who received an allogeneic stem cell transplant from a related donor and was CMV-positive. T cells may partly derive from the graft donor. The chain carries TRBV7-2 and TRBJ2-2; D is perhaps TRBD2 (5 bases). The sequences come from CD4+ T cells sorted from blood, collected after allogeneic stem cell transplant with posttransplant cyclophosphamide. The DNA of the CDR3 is TGTGCCAGCAGTTTAGAGCGGCCCGGGGAGCTGTTTTTT. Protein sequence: CASSLERPGELFF.